Listed here are 32 T cell receptor beta chains from one sample, sequenced in a study of T cell changes during pregnancy in multiple sclerosis. Repertoires were generated with immunoSEQ multiplex PCR, while TCRdb's copy carries only in-frame clones and drops some. Of about 77,000 clones in the sample, around 89% are singletons; the top ten hold approximately 2%. Sequencing used peripheral blood, obtained before pregnancy. Receptors originate from a female donor with multiple sclerosis, enrolled in a pregnancy study.

J is TRBJ1-5 and V is TRBV4-3; the D gene is possibly TRBD1 (5 bases). The germline V and J ends were trimmed by 0 bases and 2 bases, with 8 bases remaining between them. The CDR3 totals 15 residues. The germline V gene has CDR1 LGHNA and CDR2 YSLEER. CDR3 residues: CASSQDGAGNQPQHF. DNA of the CDR3: TGCGCCAGCAGCCAAGATGGGGCCGGCAATCAGCCCCAGCATTTT.

This clone was counted a single time. This rearrangement joins TRBV27 to TRBJ2-3, with D possibly matching TRBD2 (6 bases). This CDR3 contains 14 residues. Looked up from germline, CDR1 is MNHEY and CDR2 is SMNVEV (reference sequence). Trimming shortened V by 7 bases and J by 4 bases, and 15 bases separated the two germline ends. CDR3 in DNA: TGTGCCAGCACACAGAGCGGGCCGTCAGATACGCAGTATTTT. Translation gives CASTQSGPSDTQYF.

The chain recombines TRBV7-3 with TRBJ2-1; tentative D call: TRBD2 (5 bases). Trimming shortened V by 1 base and J by 5 bases, and 12 bases separated the two germline ends. Germline-derived CDR1 and CDR2 are SGHTA and FQGTGA. The CDR3 has 15 amino acids. The CDR3 DNA follows: TGTGCCAGCAGCTTAAGAGGGCAGCAAGACAATGAGCAGTTCTTC. This translates into CASSLRGQQDNEQFF.

The chain has TRBV4-2 and TRBJ2-1; TRBD2 matches 10 bases. This CDR3 has 16 residues. The V gene end was trimmed by 0 bases and the J gene end by 10 bases; junction bases not matched to a gene: 9. Germline-derived CDR1 and CDR2 are LGHNA and YNFKEQ. The CDR3 bases are TGTGCCAGCAGCCAAGAAGGGAGCGGGGGGGCGTTGGAGCAGTTCTTC. Translation: CASSQEGSGGALEQFF.

The rearrangement links TRBV7-8 to TRBJ1-2, with 9 bases identical to TRBD1. Germline CDR1 is SGHVS and CDR2 is FQNEAQ. The CDR3 loop spans 15 amino acids. J gave up 4 bases and V 5 bases, and 8 bases lay outside the gene matches. The CDR3: CASSRTGGASYGYTF. DNA for the CDR3: TGTGCCAGCAGCAGAACAGGGGGCGCGAGCTATGGCTACACCTTC. Together with reference TRBV7-8 and TRBJ1-2, the CDR3 gives the full variable domain: GAGVSQSPRYKVAKRGQDVALRCDPISGHVSLFWYQQALGQGPEFLTYFQNEAQLDKSGLPSDRFFAERPEGSVSTLKIQRTQQEDSAVYLCASSRTGGASYGYTFGSGTRLTVV.

The chain combines TRBV18 with TRBJ2-5; 9 positions match TRBD2. CDR3 length equals 15 residues. CDR1 is KGHSH, CDR2 LQKENI, per germline. V trimming: 2 bases; J trimming: 5 bases; junction bases outside the gene matches: 6. The CDR3 region is CASSPRASGAETQYF. The DNA for the CDR3 is TGTGCCAGCTCACCAAGGGCTAGCGGGGCGGAGACCCAGTACTTC.

The chain joins TRBV6-5 to TRBJ1-1; the D is unclear. CDR1 is MNHEY, CDR2 SVGAGI, per germline. Trimming cost V 6 bases and J 11 bases, with 22 bases left between them. This CDR3 is 14 amino acids long. The CDR3 region is CASRTTHQTRSAFF. In DNA, the CDR3 is TGTGCCAGCAGAACTACCCACCAGACGAGATCGGCTTTCTTT.

V is TRBV10-3 and J is TRBJ1-1; 9 nucleotides match TRBD1. CDR1 ENHRY and CDR2 SYGVKD come from the germline V gene. The length of the CDR3 is 17 residues. J lost 3 bases, V lost 4 bases, and 12 bases had no gene match. CDR3 DNA: TGTGCCATCAGTGCCCTCCCCGGACAGGGGCCGGACACTGAAGCTTTCTTT. Residues: CAISALPGQGPDTEAFF.

The J gene is TRBJ2-5, the V gene TRBV6-4; D is uncertain. Germline V gives CDR1 MRHNA, CDR2 SNTAGT. With 6 bases removed from V and 3 bases from J, the gap between germline ends came to 14 bases. The CDR3 runs 14 residues. CDR3 residues: CASSRPYLEETQYF. For the CDR3, the DNA is TGTGCCAGCAGCCGACCATACCTAGAAGAGACCCAGTACTTC.

This chain uses TRBV5-6 with TRBJ2-5, with 7 bases lining up with TRBD1. The CDR3 spans 14 residues. Germline CDR1 is SGHDT and CDR2 is YYEEEE. J was trimmed by 5 bases and V by 1 base; bases with no gene match: 5. In nucleotides, the CDR3 is TGTGCCAGCAGCTTGCAACAGGGGCTGGAGACCCAGTACTTC. Amino acids: CASSLQQGLETQYF.

V gene TRBV27 combines with J gene TRBJ2-7, with D perhaps TRBD2 (5 bases). The V gene lost 3 bases and the J gene lost 5 bases, with 8 bases spanning the gap. The germline V gene has CDR1 MNHEY and CDR2 SMNVEV (reference sequence). CDR3 length: 12 amino acids. CDR3 residues: CASSLWGDEQYF. The DNA of the CDR3 is TGTGCCAGCAGTTTGTGGGGAGACGAGCAGTACTTC.

CDR3 coding DNA: TGTGCCAGCAGCAAAGAAGAAAGGGGGAGTGACGCTTTCTTT. Its protein product is CASSKEERGSDAFF. This chain connects TRBV21-1 to TRBJ1-1; the D call of TRBD1 is as the table states it, not checked on the DNA. TRBV21-1 is reported as a pseudogene. This CDR3 region has 14 residues.

The chain combines TRBV7-9 with TRBJ2-5, with no clear D. The CDR3 runs to 13 residues. The V gene lost 3 bases and the J gene lost 8 bases, with 13 bases spanning the gap. In germline, CDR1 is SEHNR, CDR2 FQNEAQ (reference sequence). The CDR3 DNA sequence: TGTGCCAGCAGCTTTGAGTACGGAGAAACCCAGTACTTC. Translation gives CASSFEYGETQYF.

This clone was found a few times. This chain connects TRBV5-5 to TRBJ1-1; the match to TRBD1 covers 8 bases. Germline CDR1 and CDR2: SGHKS and YYEKEE (reference sequence). This CDR3 is built from 15 residues. V lost 4 bases, J lost 0 bases, and 5 bases stayed unmatched. The CDR3 reads CASSRRTGMNTEAFF. The CDR3 DNA reads TGTGCCAGCAGCCGGAGGACAGGGATGAACACTGAAGCTTTCTTT.

The chain recombines TRBV18 with TRBJ1-4; TRBD1 matches at 10 bases. This CDR3 spans 15 amino acids. The trim removed 4 bases at V and 12 bases at J, leaving 11 bases unmatched. Germline V gives CDR1 KGHSH, CDR2 LQKENI. The CDR3 loop is CASSQRPGQGFELFF. The CDR3 DNA follows: TGTGCCAGCTCACAGCGACCGGGACAGGGGTTTGAACTGTTTTTT.

The count of this clone is one. The CDR3 reads CASSQLVAGVINEQYF. The CDR3 region has the DNA TGTGCCAGCTCACAACTAGTGGCAGGGGTCATAAACGAGCAGTACTTC. The chain links TRBV18 to TRBJ2-7, with D tentatively TRBD1 (6 bases). The V end was cut by 4 bases, the J end by 5 bases, with 21 bases between. This CDR3 has 16 residues. Germline lookup yields CDR1 KGHSH and CDR2 LQKENI.

V and J are TRBV4-1 and TRBJ2-7, with D perhaps TRBD2 (5 bases). Germline values: CDR1 MGHRA, CDR2 YSYEKL. This CDR3 has 14 residues. Between the trimmed V and J ends, which lost 3 bases and 7 bases, there was a span of 16 bases. CDR3 in amino acids: CASSHPGVLREQYF. The CDR3 nucleotides read TGCGCCAGCAGCCACCCCGGGGTCCTACGAGAGCAGTACTTC.

CDR3 loop: CASSLRTGGGWRYGYTF. The CDR3 DNA follows: TGTGCCAGCAGCTTACGCACCGGGGGGGGTTGGCGCTATGGCTACACCTTC. The rearrangement joins TRBV7-2 to TRBJ1-2; TRBD1 might be the D (5 bases). CDR3 length: 17 amino acids. In germline, CDR1 is SGHTA, CDR2 FQGNSA. Trimming cost V 2 bases and J 4 bases, with 20 bases left between them. Drawing the rest from reference TRBV7-2 and TRBJ1-2, the complete variable domain is GAGVSQSPSNKVTEKGKDVELRCDPISGHTALYWYRQSLGQGLEFLIYFQGNSAPDKSGLPSDRFSAERTGGSVSTLTIQRTQQEDSAVYLCASSLRTGGGWRYGYTFGSGTRLTVV.

This chain links TRBV7-2 with TRBJ2-4, with TRBD2 as a possible D gene (7 bases). The CDR3 is 17 amino acids. V was shortened by 3 bases and J by 7 bases, with 22 bases between the two germline ends. Per germline, CDR1 SGHTA and CDR2 FQGNSA. DNA of the CDR3: TGTGCCAGCAGCTTTCTTTCGTCCGGGGGGCGTATGAACATTCAGTACTTC. This translates into CASSFLSSGGRMNIQYF. Using reference TRBV7-2 and TRBJ2-4 for the parts outside the CDR3, the full variable domain is GAGVSQSPSNKVTEKGKDVELRCDPISGHTALYWYRQSLGQGLEFLIYFQGNSAPDKSGLPSDRFSAERTGGSVSTLTIQRTQQEDSAVYLCASSFLSSGGRMNIQYFGAGTRLSVL.

This chain uses TRBV27 with TRBJ1-5, with 7 bases fitting TRBD1. The CDR3 is 15 amino acids. The germline V gene has CDR1 MNHEY and CDR2 SMNVEV (reference sequence). V lost 0 bases to trimming and J lost 5 bases; unmatched junction nucleotides: 4. The CDR3 reads CASSLSGDSHQPQHF. CDR3 coding DNA: TGTGCCAGCAGTTTATCGGGGGACAGCCATCAGCCCCAGCATTTT.

The gene calls are TRBV4-3 and TRBJ2-3, with D possibly TRBD1 on 5 matching bases. CDR1 is LGHNA and CDR2 is YSLEER in the germline V gene. Trimming cost V 1 base and J 11 bases, with 13 bases left between them. The CDR3 spans 13 residues. The chain's CDR3 is CASSQALDSEQYF. DNA of the CDR3: TGCGCCAGCAGCCAAGCTCTCGACAGTGAGCAGTATTTT.

The rearrangement joins TRBV19 to TRBJ2-2; 7 bases map to TRBD2. This CDR3 contains 14 residues. The J segment lost 2 bases and the V segment lost 7 bases, leaving 4 bases of the junction unmatched. Germline V gene sequence: CDR1 LNHDA, CDR2 SQIVND (reference sequence). The CDR3 here is CASNERGNTGELFF. Here the CDR3 DNA reads TGTGCCAGTAACGAGCGGGGTAACACCGGGGAGCTGTTTTTT. Variable domain in full (rest from reference TRBV19 and TRBJ2-2): DGGITQSPKYLFRKEGQNVTLSCEQNLNHDAMYWYRQDPGQGLRLIYYSQIVNDFQKGDIAEGYSVSREKKESFPLTVTSAQKNPTAFYLCASNERGNTGELFFGEGSRLTVL.

This clone was seen more than once but under ten times. J is TRBJ1-2 and V is TRBV19; 9 bases map to TRBD1. After removal of 1 base from V and 5 bases from J, the junction contained 8 bases not matched to a gene. The germline V gene encodes CDR1 LNHDA and CDR2 SQIVND (reference sequence). This CDR3 contains 16 residues. The CDR3 is CASSIVYRGRLYGYTF. The CDR3 DNA follows: TGTGCCAGTAGTATAGTTTACAGGGGGCGTCTGTATGGCTACACCTTC.

The chain carries TRBV28 and TRBJ2-1; D may be TRBD2 (6 bases). The CDR3 totals 13 residues. In germline, CDR1 is MDHEN, CDR2 SYDVKM. Trimming took off 1 base at V and 9 bases at J, with 10 bases between the two ends. CDR3 protein: CASSLFRGGEQFF. The CDR3 DNA sequence: TGTGCCAGCAGTTTATTTCGGGGAGGTGAGCAGTTCTTC.

The chain is built from TRBV7-2 and TRBJ2-7, with no clear D. From germline, CDR1 is SGHTA and CDR2 FQGNSA. CDR3 size: 12 residues. The V end was cut by 5 bases, the J end by 1 base, with 6 bases between. The CDR3 sequence: CASSLNSYEQYF. CDR3 coding DNA: TGTGCCAGCAGCCTAAATTCCTACGAGCAGTACTTC.

The rearrangement uses TRBV5-1 and TRBJ1-4; D gene ambiguous. The V gene lost 3 bases and the J gene lost 0 bases, with 3 bases spanning the gap. CDR1 is SGHRS and CDR2 is YFSETQ in the germline V gene. This CDR3 is 13 amino acids long. CDR3 DNA sequence: TGCGCCAGCAGCTCCTCAACTAATGAAAAACTGTTTTTT. Its protein product is CASSSSTNEKLFF.

The rearrangement uses TRBV4-1 and TRBJ1-2; the D gene is possibly TRBD1 (5 bases). Germline lookup yields CDR1 MGHRA and CDR2 YSYEKL. The CDR3 runs 14 residues. V lost 8 bases to trimming and J lost 8 bases, with 21 bases between them. The CDR3 is CASSIPGTFYGYTF. The CDR3 bases are TGCGCCAGCTCCATCCCGGGGACTTTCTACGGCTACACCTTC.

The chain carries TRBV4-3 and TRBJ1-5; tentatively, D is TRBD1 (6 bases). Germline V CDR1 and CDR2: LGHNA, YSLEER. This CDR3 spans 17 amino acids. With 0 bases removed from V and 6 bases from J, the gap between germline ends came to 18 bases. This chain's CDR3 is CASSQEIVQGFSQPQHF. CDR3 nucleotides: TGCGCCAGCAGCCAAGAGATTGTACAGGGATTCAGTCAGCCCCAGCATTTT.

The rearrangement joins TRBV6-1 to TRBJ1-1, with D hard to call. V lost 11 bases and J 8 bases, leaving 21 bases between the germline ends. Looked up from germline, CDR1 is MNHNS and CDR2 is SASEGT. The CDR3 is 13 residues long. The CDR3 reads CAVSPLSGEEAFF. The DNA for the CDR3 is TGTGCCGTCTCCCCCCTGTCCGGGGAGGAAGCTTTCTTT.

The chain carries TRBV4-2 and TRBJ2-4; TRBD2 is a possible D gene (5 bases). The V and J ends lost 8 bases and 4 bases respectively, with 21 bases between them. This CDR3 comprises 16 residues. Germline V gives CDR1 LGHNA, CDR2 YNFKEQ. In DNA, the CDR3 is TGTGCCAGCGCAATACCAGCGGCAGGAAAAAAAAACATTCAGTACTTC. This encodes CASAIPAAGKKNIQYF.

The chain has TRBV10-3 and TRBJ2-5, with 9 bases fitting TRBD1. This CDR3 has 15 amino acids. The V and J ends lost 2 bases and 4 bases, in that order; junction bases with no gene match: 5. Germline V gene data show CDR1 as ENHRY and CDR2 as SYGVKD. CDR3 in DNA: TGTGCCATCAGTGAGCAGAGACAGGGGGTAGAGACCCAGTACTTC. Translated, it gives CAISEQRQGVETQYF.

This sequence joins TRBV7-8 and TRBJ1-2, with 11 bases fitting TRBD1. J gave up 8 bases and V 5 bases, and 13 bases lay outside the gene matches. CDR3 length: 16 amino acids. Looked up from germline, CDR1 is SGHVS and CDR2 is FQNEAQ. The CDR3 nucleotides are TGTGCCAGCAGCCCACGGGGACAGGGGGTAGTCGTCGGCTACACCTTC. It translates to CASSPRGQGVVVGYTF.